The present T cell receptor beta chain was sequenced within a study of human CD8 memory T cell subsets. Considering frequency, this clonotype is medium-sized. Generation of TCR beta libraries used UMI-labeled 5' RACE. TCRdb re-called the 5' RACE reads and shows each CDR3 protein once, DNA omitted. The sample data list 9,500 to 13,000 distinct CDR3 sequences. CDR1 and CDR2 (germline): SGHAT, FQNNGV. This CDR3 comprises 16 residues. The sequenced sample was CD8+ T cells from PBMCs. The sequence came from a human donor in good health. The chain joins TRBV11-2 to TRBJ2-7; TCRdb selects TRBD1, and the lack of DNA leaves this call unchecked. CDR3: CASSLDYRATSYEQYF.